These T cell receptor beta chains were read from a single sample in a study of blood T cell repertoires in COVID-19. The assay was immunoSEQ multiplex PCR, and TCRdb's table has in-frame clones only and misses some. The data hold about 94,000 clones, with about four fifths observed a single time. Sequencing was performed on peripheral blood. All receptors derive from a man between 65 and 80 years old with COVID-19, enrolled during active disease. Each CDR3 is given with its conserved first and last residue. The D gene is left open where the match is weak. Part of the rows lack a size; the others show once, few, many or a class for expanded clones.

j_call v_call d_call clone_size cdr3_aa cdr3_nt
TRBJ1-1 TRBV9 - - CASGDNMNTEAFF TGTGCCTCGGGAGATAACATGAACACTGAAGCTTTCTTT
TRBJ2-3 TRBV2 TRBD2 - CASSTPGLVTDTQYF TGTGCCAGCAGCACCCCGGGACTAGTGACAGATACGCAGTATTTT
TRBJ1-4 TRBV11-3 TRBD1 - CASSPGGTGNEKLFF TGTGCCAGCAGCCCAGGGGGGACGGGTAATGAAAAACTGTTTTTT
TRBJ2-5 TRBV3-1/TRBV3-2 TRBD2 - CASSQNDPVTSGSQETQYF TGTGCCAGCAGCCAAAACGATCCCGTGACTAGCGGGTCCCAAGAGACCCAGTACTTC
TRBJ1-2 TRBV7-9 - - CASSLAAYGYTF TGTGCCAGCAGCTTAGCCGCGTATGGCTACACCTTC
TRBJ1-5 TRBV10-3 TRBD1 - CAISENRGPQPQHF TGTGCCATCAGTGAGAACAGGGGGCCCCAGCCCCAGCATTTT
TRBJ2-7 TRBV5-1 TRBD1 - CASSPTGTALLGQYF TGCGCCAGCAGCCCCACCGGGACAGCGCTCCTCGGGCAGTACTTC
TRBJ1-1 TRBV11-2 TRBD1 few CASSLVLGRGERNTEAFF TGTGCCAGCAGCTTAGTATTGGGCAGGGGGGAGAGGAACACTGAAGCTTTCTTT
TRBJ2-7 TRBV6-5 TRBD2 - CASSGAGRYEQYF TGTGCCAGCTCGGGAGCGGGAAGATACGAGCAGTACTTC
TRBJ1-4 TRBV7-9 TRBD1 - CASSFDRGGDEKLFF TGTGCCAGCAGCTTTGACAGGGGAGGGGATGAAAAACTGTTTTTT
TRBJ2-1 TRBV30 - few CAWTVGQLGNEQFF TGTGCCTGGACCGTGGGGCAGCTTGGCAATGAGCAGTTCTTC
TRBJ2-1 TRBV6-5 TRBD2 - CASRETSGGREQFF TGTGCCAGCAGGGAGACTAGCGGGGGGCGGGAGCAGTTCTTC
TRBJ2-7 TRBV27 TRBD1 once CASSLSQGASYEQYF TGTGCCAGCAGTTTATCCCAGGGGGCCTCCTACGAGCAGTACTTC
TRBJ1-3 TRBV15 - - CATSPRRGSGNTIYF TGTGCCACCAGCCCGAGGCGTGGCTCTGGAAACACCATATATTTT
TRBJ1-4 TRBV18 - - CASSQGVEKLFF TGTGCCAGCTCTCAAGGGGTAGAAAAACTGTTTTTT
TRBJ2-7 TRBV29-1 - once CSVAWGVTYEQYF TGCAGCGTCGCCTGGGGGGTTACCTACGAGCAGTACTTC
TRBJ2-2 TRBV28 TRBD1 - CASAVRTGGGELFF TGTGCCAGCGCGGTACGGACAGGGGGCGGGGAGCTGTTTTTT
TRBJ1-6 TRBV4-3 - - CASSQGSQGGSPLHF TGCGCCAGCAGCCAAGGGTCCCAGGGTGGTTCACCCCTCCACTTT
TRBJ1-1 TRBV7-2 - - CASSLDPYRVSAFF TGTGCCAGCAGCTTAGACCCTTACAGGGTCAGCGCTTTCTTT
TRBJ2-7 TRBV6-5 TRBD1 few CASSYLQGESYEQYF TGTGCCAGCAGTTACCTACAGGGGGAGTCCTACGAGCAGTACTTC
TRBJ2-3 TRBV2 TRBD2 - CASSDGLAGTDTQYF TGTGCCAGCAGTGATGGTCTAGCGGGGACAGATACGCAGTATTTT
TRBJ2-7 TRBV28 - - CASSQGRGEQYF TGTGCCAGCAGTCAGGGCCGAGGCGAGCAGTACTTC
TRBJ2-1 TRBV5-4 - - CASSLDLRVSYNEQFF TGTGCCAGCAGCTTGGACCTCAGGGTTTCCTACAATGAGCAGTTCTTC
TRBJ1-1 TRBV7-9 - - CASSPWGGEAFF TGTGCCAGCAGCCCGTGGGGAGGGGAAGCTTTCTTT
TRBJ1-3 TRBV9 - - CASSVSGGGSGNTIYF TGTGCCAGCAGCGTTAGTGGGGGGGGCTCTGGAAACACCATATATTTT
TRBJ1-5 TRBV19 TRBD1 many CASSIRTAGTGENQPQHF TGTGCCAGTAGTATACGAACAGCCGGGACAGGAGAAAATCAGCCCCAGCATTTT
TRBJ2-1 TRBV19 - - CASSLVTAINFNEQFF TGTGCCAGTAGTTTAGTAACTGCTATTAATTTTAATGAGCAGTTCTTC
TRBJ2-7 TRBV19 TRBD1 - CASGAGGSYEQYF TGTGCCAGTGGGGCAGGGGGCTCCTACGAGCAGTACTTC
TRBJ2-3 TRBV7-2 TRBD2 - CASRPPGLASRDTQYF TGTGCCAGCAGGCCGCCGGGACTAGCTTCACGGGATACGCAGTATTTT
TRBJ2-1 TRBV4-2 - - CASSQREDNEQFF TGTGCCAGCAGCCAGAGAGAAGACAATGAGCAGTTCTTC
TRBJ2-5 TRBV4-2 - - CASSQDLAVRGTQYF TGTGCCAGCAGCCAAGATTTAGCGGTAAGGGGGACCCAGTACTTC
TRBJ1-1 TRBV5-1 TRBD1 - CASSLGQGVTEAFF TGCGCCAGCAGCTTGGGACAGGGGGTCACTGAAGCTTTCTTT
TRBJ2-1 TRBV5-1 TRBD2 - CASGEGERGGFDNEQFF TGCGCCAGCGGCGAAGGGGAGCGGGGGGGCTTCGACAATGAGCAGTTCTTC
TRBJ2-7 TRBV27 TRBD2 - CASYPAGKSYEQYF TGTGCCAGTTATCCAGCGGGGAAATCCTACGAGCAGTACTTC
TRBJ1-5 TRBV3-1/TRBV3-2 - - CASSQGLINQPQHF TGTGCCAGCAGCCAAGGACTCATCAATCAGCCCCAGCATTTT
TRBJ2-1 TRBV7-2 - few CASSLKGGQRNNEQFF TGTGCCAGCAGCTTAAAGGGGGGACAGCGAAACAATGAGCAGTTCTTC
TRBJ2-7 TRBV2 TRBD2 - CASNPVAGGTGEQYF TGTGCCAGCAATCCTGTAGCGGGGGGCACGGGAGAGCAGTACTTC
TRBJ1-2 TRBV7-9 - - CASSHSGGTNYGYTF TGTGCCAGCAGCCACAGTGGGGGGACGAACTATGGCTACACCTTC
TRBJ2-7 TRBV21-1 - - CASSKEQGAPYEQYF TGTGCCAGCAGCAAAGAACAGGGGGCTCCCTACGAGCAGTACTTC
TRBJ2-7 TRBV7-2 TRBD1 few CASSSTRRGQGMRAYEQYF TGTGCCAGCAGTTCTACCCGGAGAGGACAGGGAATGAGGGCCTACGAGCAGTACTTC
TRBJ2-7 TRBV27 TRBD1 - CASSLRDSLFYEQYF TGTGCCAGCAGTTTAAGGGACAGCTTATTCTACGAGCAGTACTTC
TRBJ2-1 TRBV28 - - CASRGANEQFF TGTGCCAGCAGGGGGGCCAATGAGCAGTTCTTC
TRBJ1-3 TRBV4-3 TRBD1 few CASREQGMGNTIYF TGCGCCAGCAGGGAACAGGGGATGGGAAACACCATATATTTT
TRBJ1-1 TRBV28 TRBD1 - CASSSPGQGTEAFF TGTGCCAGCAGTTCTCCGGGACAGGGCACTGAAGCTTTCTTT
TRBJ1-2 TRBV9 TRBD1 - CASSAQQGANGYTF TGTGCCAGCAGCGCACAACAGGGGGCGAACGGCTACACCTTC
TRBJ1-1 TRBV5-6 - - CASSLQGRVAFF TGTGCCAGCAGCTTACAGGGTCGGGTGGCTTTCTTT
TRBJ1-1 TRBV19 - - CASSGNTEAFF TGTGCCAGTTCGGGGAACACTGAAGCTTTCTTT
TRBJ2-5 TRBV5-8 - - CASSLGFSGKETQYF TGTGCCAGCAGCTTGGGGTTTTCAGGGAAAGAGACCCAGTACTTC
TRBJ1-2 TRBV5-1 - once CASSLAEGANYGYTF TGCGCCAGCAGCTTGGCGGAAGGGGCTAACTATGGCTACACCTTC
TRBJ2-3 TRBV11-2 - - CASSLESVARSTDTQYF TGTGCCAGCAGCTTAGAATCAGTAGCCCGCTCCACAGATACGCAGTATTTT
TRBJ2-2 TRBV30 - - CAWRGARYTGELFF TGTGCCTGGAGGGGAGCGCGATACACCGGGGAGCTGTTTTTT
TRBJ1-2 TRBV6-5 - - CASSFPGAVGYTF TGTGCCAGCAGTTTTCCTGGGGCTGTTGGCTACACCTTC